These 8 T cell receptor beta chains share one sample of origin, sequenced in a study of T cell responses to AZD1222 COVID-19 vaccine. The method was immunoSEQ multiplex PCR; TCRdb's version includes in-frame clones alone and lacks a portion of them. This table has more than 100,000 clones, 92% appearing once. Specimen: peripheral blood, collected on day 0 of AZD1222 vaccination. All receptors derive from an adult in good health.

The genes are TRBV7-6 and TRBJ2-2; D assignment may be TRBD1 or TRBD2 (6 bases each). The CDR3 has 15 residues. Looked up from germline, CDR1 is SGHVS and CDR2 is FNYEAQ. Trimming stripped 6 bases from V and 7 bases from J, with 18 bases between. The DNA of the CDR3 is TGTGCCAGCAGGCCGTTGGGGGGCGCAATCGGGGAGCTGTTTTTT. This encodes CASRPLGGAIGELFF.

The chain has TRBV6-5 and TRBJ1-4; D remains ambiguous. This CDR3 contains 15 residues. V dropped 0 bases and J dropped 5 bases, with 10 bases sitting between them. Germline V lookup: CDR1 MNHEY, CDR2 SVGAGI. This chain's CDR3 is CASSYSRVGNEKLFF. CDR3 DNA sequence: TGTGCCAGCAGTTACTCGAGGGTTGGGAATGAAAAACTGTTTTTT.

The count of this clone is one. The J gene is TRBJ2-7, the V gene TRBV11-2; 10 nucleotides agree with TRBD2. The CDR3 loop spans 14 amino acids. The trim removed 3 bases at V and 4 bases at J, leaving 3 bases unmatched. Germline CDR1 reads SGHAT; CDR2 reads FQNNGV. Here the CDR3 DNA reads TGTGCCAGCAGCTTGACTAGCGGGCGTTACGAGCAGTACTTC. Translating it yields CASSLTSGRYEQYF.

J is TRBJ1-6 and V is TRBV5-4, with 9 bases matching TRBD1. Per the germline V gene, CDR1 is SGHNT and CDR2 is YYREEE (reference sequence). This CDR3 has 14 residues. V was pared by 5 bases and J by 11 bases, with 8 bases of the junction left unmatched. This chain's CDR3 is CASRRTGDRTPLHF. In DNA, the CDR3 is TGTGCCAGCAGGCGGACAGGGGACCGCACACCCCTCCACTTT.

This chain joins TRBV20-1 and TRBJ1-1; D is unclear. Germline assignment: CDR1 DFQATT and CDR2 SNEGSKA (reference sequence). This CDR3 region has 10 residues. V lost 6 bases to trimming and J lost 5 bases, with 7 bases between them. The CDR3 DNA follows: TGCAGTGCCGGGAGGACTGAAGCTTTCTTT. Protein: CSAGRTEAFF.

The rearrangement uses TRBV10-1 and TRBJ2-7, with 8 bases aligning to TRBD1. Germline CDR1 reads WNHNN; CDR2 reads SYGVQD (reference sequence). V was pared by 3 bases and J by 2 bases, with 9 bases of the junction left unmatched. The CDR3 runs to 16 residues. The CDR3 DNA sequence: TGCGCCAGCAGTGACTCTTCCGGGACAGGACCCTACGAGCAGTACTTC. Amino acid sequence: CASSDSSGTGPYEQYF.

V gene TRBV10-3 combines with J gene TRBJ1-2; 7 positions match TRBD1. This CDR3 has 15 amino acids. Germline-derived CDR1 and CDR2 are ENHRY and SYGVKD. V was pared by 10 bases and J by 4 bases, with 15 bases of the junction left unmatched. CDR3 DNA sequence: TGTGCCACCTACGATCTGACGACAGGGATCTATGGCTACACCTTC. It yields the protein CATYDLTTGIYGYTF.

The chain links TRBV27 to TRBJ2-3, with a tentative D call TRBD2 (5 bases). The CDR3 contains 15 residues. V lost 7 bases and J 2 bases, leaving 16 bases between the germline ends. Per germline, CDR1 MNHEY and CDR2 SMNVEV (reference sequence). CDR3 in amino acids: CASTTWASNTDTQYF. The CDR3 coding sequence is TGTGCCAGCACTACGTGGGCTAGCAACACAGATACGCAGTATTTT.